This T cell receptor beta chain derives from a study of high-grade serous ovarian cancer treatment subgroups. Study-wide points: Only CDR3 was analyzed; CDR1 and CDR2 were not.

The tumor samples were collected prior to definitive surgery or chemotherapy. TCRdb keeps only in-frame clones here, not all; method: immunoSEQ multiplex PCR. The data contain almost 4,500 clones, almost 70% of them singletons. Turning to this clone: The antigen remains unidentified.

The sequence was obtained from a human donor with high-grade serous ovarian cancer. The sequencing sample was made of tumor tissue.

CDR3 bases: TGTGCCAGAAGCTTGGGGGGACAGGGACCAAGGAATCAGCCCCAGCATTTT. Translation gives CARSLGGQGPRNQPQHF. This chain connects TRBV5-3 to TRBJ1-5; 9 nucleotides line up with TRBD1. TRBV5-3 is flagged as an ORF with uncertain function. The CDR3 runs to 17 residues. Unmatched junction bases numbered 8, after V lost 0 bases and J lost 4 bases.